The rows below give T cell receptor beta chains drawn from one sample of a study of T cells in Graves' hyperthyroidism and ophthalmopathy. Each CDR3 protein gets one entry after TCRdb re-called the multiplex PCR reads with MiXCR. The table includes around 600,000 distinct CDR3 sequences, roughly 14% detected once. The sequenced material came from blood. These receptors were taken from a woman aged 25 to 45 with Graves' hyperthyroidism. CDR3s include the opening cysteine and the closing phenylalanine or tryptophan. Each record gives: V gene, D gene, J gene, clone size, CDR3 DNA, CDR3 protein. The D gene is left open where the match is weak. Clone size is shown for a subset of rows, as once, few, many or a class of expanded clone.

TRBV7-2	-	TRBJ2-3	many	TGTGCCAGCAGCACCAGGAGCGGGAGCACAGATACGCAGTATTTT	CASSTRSGSTDTQYF
TRBV27	-	TRBJ2-2	-	TGTGCCAGCAGTCCACTACCGACGGGCGGGGAGCTGTTTTTT	CASSPLPTGGELFF
TRBV7-9	-	TRBJ2-1	many	TGTGCCAGCAGCTCACTGGGTGAGCAGTTCTTC	CASSSLGEQFF
TRBV6-2/TRBV6-3	TRBD2	TRBJ2-1	many	TGTGCCAGCAGCCTACTAGCGGGAGGATCCTACAATGAGCAGTTCTTC	CASSLLAGGSYNEQFF
TRBV11-2	TRBD2	TRBJ2-1	many	TGTGCCAGCAGGATAGCGGGAGGTTCCTACAATGAGCAGTTCTTC	CASRIAGGSYNEQFF
TRBV19	-	TRBJ1-5	many	TGTGCCAGTAGTATGCTGTCAGCGGGGGGCAAACAGCCCCAGCATTTT	CASSMLSAGGKQPQHF
TRBV27	-	TRBJ1-5	few	TGTGCCAGCAGTACAGGGATCTATCAGCCCCAGCATTTT	CASSTGIYQPQHF
TRBV11-2	-	TRBJ1-1	few	TGTGCCAGCAGCCGCCTCGGTCGGGACACTGAAGCTTTCTTT	CASSRLGRDTEAFF
TRBV7-9	-	TRBJ2-6	-	TGTGCCAGCAGCTTAGGGCCGGGTGGGGCCAACGTCCTGACTTTC	CASSLGPGGANVLTF
TRBV3-1	-	TRBJ1-4	few	TGTGCCAGCAGCCAAGATCCGGGGGGCCTCACTAAACTGTTTTTT	CASSQDPGGLTKLFF
TRBV11-2	-	TRBJ1-6	-	TGTGCCAGCAGCTTAAGACAGAATAATTCACCCCTCCACTTT	CASSLRQNNSPLHF
TRBV11-2	-	TRBJ2-2	many	TGTGCCAGCAGCTTACGGGGAGCGAACACCGGGGAGCTGTTTTTT	CASSLRGANTGELFF
TRBV20-1	TRBD2	TRBJ2-1	many	TGCAGTGCAACTCGGGGACTAGGTGTCGATGAGCAGTTCTTC	CSATRGLGVDEQFF
TRBV30	-	TRBJ1-6	few	TGTGCCTGGAGTGTCAATCCACCCCTCCACTTT	CAWSVNPPLHF
TRBV7-3	TRBD2	TRBJ2-1	many	TGTGCCAGCAGCTTAACGGGGGGACTAGCGATCGATGAGCAGTTCTTC	CASSLTGGLAIDEQFF
TRBV20-1	TRBD2	TRBJ2-3	many	TGCAGTGCTTCGGTTAGCGGGAGGGCCACAGATACGCAGTATTTT	CSASVSGRATDTQYF